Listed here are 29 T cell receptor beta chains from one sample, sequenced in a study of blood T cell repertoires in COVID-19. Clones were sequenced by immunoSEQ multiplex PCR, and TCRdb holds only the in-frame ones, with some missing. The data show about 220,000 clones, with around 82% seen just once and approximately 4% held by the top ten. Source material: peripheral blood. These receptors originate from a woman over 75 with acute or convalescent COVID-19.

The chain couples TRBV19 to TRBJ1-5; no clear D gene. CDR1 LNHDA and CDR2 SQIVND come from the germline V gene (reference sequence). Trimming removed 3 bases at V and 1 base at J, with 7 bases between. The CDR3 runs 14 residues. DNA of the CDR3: TGTGCCAGTAGTATCGTCAGAAGCAATCAGCCCCAGCATTTT. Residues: CASSIVRSNQPQHF.

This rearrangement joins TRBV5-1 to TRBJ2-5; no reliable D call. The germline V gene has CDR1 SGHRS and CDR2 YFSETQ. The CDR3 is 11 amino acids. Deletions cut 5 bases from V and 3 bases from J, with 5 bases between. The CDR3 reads CASSFKETQYF. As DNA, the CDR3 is TGCGCCAGCAGTTTTAAAGAGACCCAGTACTTC.

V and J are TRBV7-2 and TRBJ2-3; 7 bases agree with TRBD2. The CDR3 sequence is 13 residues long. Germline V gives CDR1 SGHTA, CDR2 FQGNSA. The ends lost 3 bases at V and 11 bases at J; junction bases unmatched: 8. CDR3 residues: CASSFLGRGMQYF. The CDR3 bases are TGTGCCAGCAGCTTTTTGGGGCGGGGGATGCAGTATTTT.

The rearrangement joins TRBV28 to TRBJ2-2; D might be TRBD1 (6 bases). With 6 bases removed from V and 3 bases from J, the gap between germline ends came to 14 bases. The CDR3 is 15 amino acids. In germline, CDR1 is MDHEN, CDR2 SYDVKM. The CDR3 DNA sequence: TGTGCCAGCAGCTCCACGGGACAACACACCGGGGAGCTGTTTTTT. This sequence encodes CASSSTGQHTGELFF.

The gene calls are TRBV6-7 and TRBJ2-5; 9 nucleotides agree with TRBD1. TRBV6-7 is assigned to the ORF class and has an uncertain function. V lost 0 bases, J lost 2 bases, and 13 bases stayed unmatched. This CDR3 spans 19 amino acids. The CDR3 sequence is CASSYSKDRTGDRQETQYF. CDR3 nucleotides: TGTGCCAGCAGTTACTCGAAGGACCGGACAGGGGATAGACAAGAGACCCAGTACTTC.

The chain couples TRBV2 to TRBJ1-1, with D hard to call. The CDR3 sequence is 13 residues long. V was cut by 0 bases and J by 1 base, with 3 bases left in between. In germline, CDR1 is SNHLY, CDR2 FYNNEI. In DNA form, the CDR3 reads TGTGCCAGCAGTGAAGCGAGGAACACTGAAGCTTTCTTT. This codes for CASSEARNTEAFF.

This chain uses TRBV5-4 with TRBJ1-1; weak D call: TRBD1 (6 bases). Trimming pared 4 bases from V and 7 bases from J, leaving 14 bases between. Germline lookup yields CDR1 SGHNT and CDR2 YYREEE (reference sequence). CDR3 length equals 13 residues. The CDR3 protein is CASSRQGPYEAFF. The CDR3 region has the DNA TGTGCCAGCAGCCGGCAGGGGCCCTATGAAGCTTTCTTT.

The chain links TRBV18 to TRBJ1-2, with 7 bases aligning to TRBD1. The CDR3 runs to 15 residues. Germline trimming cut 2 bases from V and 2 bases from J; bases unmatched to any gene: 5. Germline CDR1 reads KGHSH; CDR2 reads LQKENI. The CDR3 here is CASSPLLDRNYGYTF. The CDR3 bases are TGTGCCAGCTCACCATTGCTGGACAGGAACTATGGCTACACCTTC.

DNA of the CDR3: TGCAGCGCTACCCCCTTGACAGGAGATCAGCCCCAGCATTTT. This sequence encodes CSATPLTGDQPQHF. The gene calls are TRBV29-1 and TRBJ1-5; possibly TRBD1 for D (6 bases). The CDR3 has 14 amino acids. The V gene's germline CDR1 is SQVTM and CDR2 ANQGSEA. With 7 bases removed from V and 5 bases from J, the gap between germline ends came to 18 bases.

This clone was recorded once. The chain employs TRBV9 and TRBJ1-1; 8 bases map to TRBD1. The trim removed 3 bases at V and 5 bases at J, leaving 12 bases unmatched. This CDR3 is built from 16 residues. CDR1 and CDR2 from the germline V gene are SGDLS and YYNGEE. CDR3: CASSAGGAARKTEAFF. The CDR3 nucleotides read TGTGCCAGCAGCGCAGGGGGCGCGGCGCGAAAAACTGAAGCTTTCTTT.

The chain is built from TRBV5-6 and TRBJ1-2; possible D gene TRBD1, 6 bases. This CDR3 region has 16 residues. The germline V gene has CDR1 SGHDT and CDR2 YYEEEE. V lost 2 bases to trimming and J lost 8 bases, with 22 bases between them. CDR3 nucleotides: TGTGCCAGCAGCTTAGAACTACAGGGTTCGAGGAGAGGCTACACCTTC. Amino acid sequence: CASSLELQGSRRGYTF. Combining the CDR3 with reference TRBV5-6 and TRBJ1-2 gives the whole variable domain DAGVTQSPTHLIKTRGQQVTLRCSPKSGHDTVSWYQQALGQGPQFIFQYYEEEERQRGNFPDRFSGHQFPNYSSELNVNALLLGDSALYLCASSLELQGSRRGYTFGSGTRLTVV.

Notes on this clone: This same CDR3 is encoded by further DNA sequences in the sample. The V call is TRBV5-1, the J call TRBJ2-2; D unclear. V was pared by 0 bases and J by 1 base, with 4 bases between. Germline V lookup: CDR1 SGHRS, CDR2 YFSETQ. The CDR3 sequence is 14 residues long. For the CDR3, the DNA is TGCGCCAGCAGCTTGGTACAGAACACCGGGGAGCTGTTTTTT. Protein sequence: CASSLVQNTGELFF.

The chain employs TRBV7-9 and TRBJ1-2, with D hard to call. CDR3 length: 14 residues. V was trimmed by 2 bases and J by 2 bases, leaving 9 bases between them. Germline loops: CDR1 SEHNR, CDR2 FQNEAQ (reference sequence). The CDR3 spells CASSLNTVNYGYTF. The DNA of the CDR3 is TGTGCCAGCAGCTTAAATACGGTCAACTATGGCTACACCTTC.

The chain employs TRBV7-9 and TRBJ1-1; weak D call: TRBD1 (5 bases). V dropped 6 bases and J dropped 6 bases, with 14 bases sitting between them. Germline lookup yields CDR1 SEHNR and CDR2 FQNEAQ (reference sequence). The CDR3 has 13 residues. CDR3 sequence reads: CASRSSGGSEAFF. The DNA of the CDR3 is TGTGCCAGCAGGTCTTCGGGGGGATCTGAAGCTTTCTTT.

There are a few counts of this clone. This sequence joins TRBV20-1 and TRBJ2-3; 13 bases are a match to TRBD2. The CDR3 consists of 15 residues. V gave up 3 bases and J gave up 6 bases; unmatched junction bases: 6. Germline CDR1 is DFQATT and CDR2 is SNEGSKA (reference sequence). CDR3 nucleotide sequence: TGCAGTGCTAGTGGGACTAGCGGGGTGTGGGATACGCAGTATTTT. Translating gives CSASGTSGVWDTQYF.

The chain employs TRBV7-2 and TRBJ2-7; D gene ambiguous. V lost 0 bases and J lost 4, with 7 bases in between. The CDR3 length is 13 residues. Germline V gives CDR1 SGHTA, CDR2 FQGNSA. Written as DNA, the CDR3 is TGTGCCAGCAGCTTAGCGTGGAGTTACGAGCAGTACTTC. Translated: CASSLAWSYEQYF.

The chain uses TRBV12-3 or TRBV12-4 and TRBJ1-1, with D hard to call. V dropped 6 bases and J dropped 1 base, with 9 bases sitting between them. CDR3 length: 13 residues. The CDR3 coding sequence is TGTGCCAGCAGCACAACACGGAACACTGAAGCTTTCTTT. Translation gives CASSTTRNTEAFF.

CDR3 bases: TGTGCCAGCAGTACCCAGGGGTCCGGTGAAAAACTGTTTTTT. Protein: CASSTQGSGEKLFF. V and J are TRBV6-6 and TRBJ1-4; tentatively, D is TRBD1 (6 bases). Per germline, CDR1 MNHNY and CDR2 SVGAGI (reference sequence). The V gene lost 5 bases and the J gene lost 7 bases, with 14 bases spanning the gap. The CDR3 runs to 14 residues.

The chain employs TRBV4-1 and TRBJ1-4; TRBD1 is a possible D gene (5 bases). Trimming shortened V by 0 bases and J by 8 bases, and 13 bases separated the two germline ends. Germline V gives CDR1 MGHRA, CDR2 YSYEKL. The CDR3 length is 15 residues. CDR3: CASSQDRGIGEKLFF. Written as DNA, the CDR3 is TGCGCCAGCAGCCAAGATCGGGGGATCGGGGAAAAACTGTTTTTT.

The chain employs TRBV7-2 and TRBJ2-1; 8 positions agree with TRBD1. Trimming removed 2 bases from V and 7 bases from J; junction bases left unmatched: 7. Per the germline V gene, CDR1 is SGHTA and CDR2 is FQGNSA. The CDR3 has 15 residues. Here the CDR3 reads CASSLSRQGLNEQFF. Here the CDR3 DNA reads TGTGCCAGCAGCTTAAGCCGACAGGGGTTAAATGAGCAGTTCTTC.

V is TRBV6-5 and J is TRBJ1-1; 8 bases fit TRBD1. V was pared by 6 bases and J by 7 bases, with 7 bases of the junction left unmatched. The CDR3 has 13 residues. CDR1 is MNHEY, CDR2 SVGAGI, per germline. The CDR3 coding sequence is TGTGCCAGCAGCACAAGGACAGGGCTTGAAGCTTTCTTT. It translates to CASSTRTGLEAFF.

The DNA for the CDR3 is TGTGCCAGCAGCCAAGACAGGGGGGGGAGTGAGCAGTTCTTC. It encodes CASSQDRGGSEQFF. The V call is TRBV28, the J call TRBJ2-1, with 9 bases matching TRBD1. Germline trimming cut 6 bases from V and 9 bases from J; bases unmatched to any gene: 9. CDR1 and CDR2 from the germline V gene are MDHEN and SYDVKM. The CDR3 consists of 14 residues.

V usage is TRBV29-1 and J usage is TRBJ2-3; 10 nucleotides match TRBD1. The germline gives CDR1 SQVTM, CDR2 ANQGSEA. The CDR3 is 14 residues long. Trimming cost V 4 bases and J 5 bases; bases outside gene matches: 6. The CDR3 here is CSVGGQGIIDTQYF. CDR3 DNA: TGCAGCGTTGGGGGACAGGGGATCATAGATACGCAGTATTTT.

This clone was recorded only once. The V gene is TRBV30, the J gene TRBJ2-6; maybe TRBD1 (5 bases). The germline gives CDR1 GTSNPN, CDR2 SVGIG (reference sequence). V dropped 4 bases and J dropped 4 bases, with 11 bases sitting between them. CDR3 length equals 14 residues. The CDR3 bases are TGTGCCTGGATCTCAGGGTCAGGGGCCAACGTCCTGACTTTC. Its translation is CAWISGSGANVLTF.

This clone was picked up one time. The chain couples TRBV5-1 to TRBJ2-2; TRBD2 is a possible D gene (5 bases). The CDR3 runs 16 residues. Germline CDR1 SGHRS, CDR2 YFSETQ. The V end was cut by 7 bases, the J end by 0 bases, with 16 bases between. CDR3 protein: CASSGISGANTGELFF. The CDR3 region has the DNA TGCGCCAGCTCGGGGATAAGCGGAGCGAACACCGGGGAGCTGTTTTTT.

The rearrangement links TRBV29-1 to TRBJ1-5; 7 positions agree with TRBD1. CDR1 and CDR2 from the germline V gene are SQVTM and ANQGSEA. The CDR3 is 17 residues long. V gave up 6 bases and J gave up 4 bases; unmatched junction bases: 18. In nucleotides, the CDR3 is TGCAGCGTCCTTCCTAATAGACAGGGAAGGATGAATCAGCCCCAGCATTTT. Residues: CSVLPNRQGRMNQPQHF.

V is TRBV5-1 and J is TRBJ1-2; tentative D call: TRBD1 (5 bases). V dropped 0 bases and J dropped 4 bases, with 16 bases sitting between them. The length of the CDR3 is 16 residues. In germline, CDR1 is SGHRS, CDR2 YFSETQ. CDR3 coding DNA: TGCGCCAGCAGCTTGGACCCTCAGGGCCCGGTCTATGGCTACACCTTC. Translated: CASSLDPQGPVYGYTF.

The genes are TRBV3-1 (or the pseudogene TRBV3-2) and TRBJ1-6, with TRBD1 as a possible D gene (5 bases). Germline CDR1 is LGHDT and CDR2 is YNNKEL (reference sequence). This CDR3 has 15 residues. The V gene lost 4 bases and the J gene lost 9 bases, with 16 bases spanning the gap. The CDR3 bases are TGTGCCAGCAGCCCGTTTCAGGGAATTGGTTCACCCCTCCACTTT. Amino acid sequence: CASSPFQGIGSPLHF.

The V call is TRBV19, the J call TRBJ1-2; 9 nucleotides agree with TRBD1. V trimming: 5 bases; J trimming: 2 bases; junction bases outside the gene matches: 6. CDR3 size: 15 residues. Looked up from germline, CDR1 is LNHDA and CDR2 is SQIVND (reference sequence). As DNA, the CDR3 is TGTGCCAGTAGTTTCCGGACAGGGGAGAACTATGGCTACACCTTC. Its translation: CASSFRTGENYGYTF.